This T cell receptor (beta chain) was recovered during a study of cytomegalovirus exposure and HLA in healthy donors. Study-wide context: Early released data comprised approximately 85 million unique TCRs from HLA-typed donors. Whole-study findings and limits: TCR beta chain V- and J-gene trimming was linked, in a later analysis, to a missense variant in DCLRE1C.

Vbeta (60) and Jbeta (13) primers were used in the PCR. Sequencing was performed with immunoSEQ multiplex PCR; in TCRdb, only in-frame clones are kept and a portion is missing. The sample has 150,000 to 200,000 clones; 81% are singletons. On this clone itself: Its antigen is unidentified.

Germline V gene sequence: CDR1 SGHTA, CDR2 FQGNSA. V was pared by 4 bases and J by 1 base, with 5 bases of the junction left unmatched. The CDR3 contains 15 residues. The donors (healthy individuals) were bone marrow donors. This TCR was sampled from a man younger than 30 in good health and CMV-seronegative. The rearrangement links TRBV7-2 to TRBJ2-5; TRBD1 matches at 8 bases. Sequenced material: PBMCs. CDR3: CASSSRTGTQETQYF. The DNA of the CDR3 is TGTGCCAGCAGCTCACGGACAGGGACCCAAGAGACCCAGTACTTC.